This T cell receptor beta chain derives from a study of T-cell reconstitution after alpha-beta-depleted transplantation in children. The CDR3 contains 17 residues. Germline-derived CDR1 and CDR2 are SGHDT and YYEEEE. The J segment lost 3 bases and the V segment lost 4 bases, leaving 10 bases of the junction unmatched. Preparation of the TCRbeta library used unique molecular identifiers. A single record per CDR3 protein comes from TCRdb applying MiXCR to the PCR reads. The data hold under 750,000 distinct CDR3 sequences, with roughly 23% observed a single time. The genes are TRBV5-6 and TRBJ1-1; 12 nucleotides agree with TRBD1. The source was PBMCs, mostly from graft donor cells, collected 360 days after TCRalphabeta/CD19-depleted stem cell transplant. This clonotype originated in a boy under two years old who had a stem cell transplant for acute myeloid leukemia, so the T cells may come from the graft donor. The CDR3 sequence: CASSPGTGGARDTEAFF. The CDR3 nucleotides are TGTGCCAGCAGCCCCGGGACAGGGGGCGCCCGGGACACTGAAGCTTTCTTT.